These 14 T cell receptor beta chains originate from one sample sequenced in a study of blood T cell repertoires in COVID-19. The data were produced by immunoSEQ multiplex PCR, yet TCRdb's version contains in-frame clones alone and is incomplete. Of 120,000 or so clones in the sample, 80% to 85% are singletons; the top ten hold around 3.9%. The sample was PBMCs or T cells enriched from blood (not recorded which). All receptors come from a young woman who had recovered from COVID-19.

The J gene is TRBJ1-5, the V gene TRBV30; possible D gene TRBD1, 6 bases. Germline V gives CDR1 GTSNPN, CDR2 SVGIG (reference sequence). The V end lost 3 bases, the J end lost 7 bases, and 19 bases lay between the germline ends. The CDR3 runs 15 residues. The CDR3 spells CAWSLKVAGVQPQHF. DNA of the CDR3: TGTGCCTGGAGCCTCAAGGTGGCAGGGGTCCAGCCCCAGCATTTT.

This clone was counted only a few times. The rearrangement links TRBV7-2 to TRBJ1-2; 12 bases map to TRBD1. Germline V gene sequence: CDR1 SGHTA, CDR2 FQGNSA. This CDR3 contains 17 residues. Trimming took 1 base from V and 4 from J; bases not matched to a gene: 7. CDR3 amino acids: CASSLEGQGAPGYGYTF. The CDR3 DNA is TGTGCCAGCAGCTTAGAGGGACAGGGGGCGCCCGGCTATGGCTACACCTTC.

By frequency in the sample, this clone is medium-sized (0.01 to 0.1%). This specimen includes other DNA sequences encoding the same CDR3. The rearrangement joins TRBV6-1 to TRBJ2-3, with 12 bases matching TRBD2. Germline CDR1 reads MNHNS; CDR2 reads SASEGT. The CDR3 totals 15 residues. The trim removed 2 bases at V and 4 bases at J, leaving 1 base unmatched. The CDR3 nucleotides read TGTGCCAGCAGTGAACTAGCGGGAGGGCCAGATACGCAGTATTTT. This sequence encodes CASSELAGGPDTQYF.

This clone has only a few counts. V is TRBV28 and J is TRBJ1-1; 7 positions match TRBD1. The V segment lost 5 bases and the J segment 5 bases; nucleotides outside the gene matches: 8. Per germline, CDR1 MDHEN and CDR2 SYDVKM. The length of the CDR3 is 14 residues. The chain's CDR3 is CASSLPDRVTEAFF. CDR3 coding DNA: TGTGCCAGCAGTCTCCCCGACAGGGTTACTGAAGCTTTCTTT.

For the CDR3, the DNA is TGTGCCAGCAGTTTCCACGGAGAGGCGCAGTATTTT. Translated, it gives CASSFHGEAQYF. The rearrangement joins TRBV12-3 or TRBV12-4 to TRBJ2-3, with D unclear. Trimming left V 3 bases short and J 10 bases short, with 11 bases between. This CDR3 has 12 residues.

The rearrangement links TRBV11-1 to TRBJ2-7; TRBD2 aligns across 13 bases. V was clipped by 5 bases and J by 7 bases; unmatched bases: 5. This CDR3 is built from 14 residues. Per germline, CDR1 SGHAT and CDR2 FQDESV (reference sequence). The CDR3 coding sequence is TGTGCCAGCAGCCCCATGGGACTAGCGGGGGAGCAGTACTTC. This encodes CASSPMGLAGEQYF.

The rearrangement links TRBV11-2 to TRBJ1-2; D remains ambiguous. Per the germline V gene, CDR1 is SGHAT and CDR2 is FQNNGV. V lost 5 bases to trimming and J lost 4 bases, with 20 bases between them. The CDR3 runs 16 residues. The CDR3 DNA sequence: TGTGCCAGCAGCCATATCCGGACGCAGGAGGGCTATGGCTACACCTTC. Protein: CASSHIRTQEGYGYTF.

The chain uses TRBV3-1 (or the pseudogene TRBV3-2) and TRBJ2-6; the match to TRBD2 covers 8 bases. Unmatched junction bases numbered 2, after V lost 8 bases and J lost 2 bases. Germline CDR1 and CDR2: LGHDT and YNNKEL (reference sequence). This CDR3 is 14 amino acids long. The CDR3 nucleotides are TGTGCCAGCGCCGGGAGGGCTGGGGCCAACGTCCTGACTTTC. It encodes CASAGRAGANVLTF.

This chain connects TRBV13 to TRBJ1-4; 11 bases agree with TRBD1. J gave up 8 bases and V 4 bases, and 6 bases lay outside the gene matches. Looked up from germline, CDR1 is PRHDT and CDR2 is FYEKMQ (reference sequence). CDR3 length: 15 amino acids. CDR3 sequence reads: CASSSGQGAREKLFF. CDR3 DNA sequence: TGTGCCAGCAGCTCCGGACAGGGGGCACGCGAAAAACTGTTTTTT. Variable domain in full (rest from reference TRBV13 and TRBJ1-4): AAGVIQSPRHLIKEKRETATLKCYPIPRHDTVYWYQQGPGQDPQFLISFYEKMQSDKGSIPDRFSAQQFSDYHSELNMSSLELGDSALYFCASSSGQGAREKLFFGSGTQLSVL.

The sample holds one count of this clone. The V and J genes are TRBV6-5 and TRBJ2-7; 8 bases fit TRBD2. Looked up from germline, CDR1 is MNHEY and CDR2 is SVGAGI. The CDR3 length is 14 residues. Trimming at V came to 1 base and at J to 4 bases, leaving 3 bases not matched to a gene. The CDR3 sequence: CASSYLSSGYEQYF. CDR3 nucleotide sequence: TGTGCCAGCAGTTACTTGTCTAGCGGGTACGAGCAGTACTTC.

CDR3 region: CASSLAGTSAFNEQFF. In DNA, the CDR3 is TGCGCCAGCAGCTTGGCGGGGACTAGCGCGTTCAATGAGCAGTTCTTC. V gene TRBV5-1 combines with J gene TRBJ2-1, with 10 bases lining up with TRBD2. V lost 0 bases and J lost 6; bases outside the gene matches: 6. Germline V gives CDR1 SGHRS, CDR2 YFSETQ. The CDR3 consists of 16 residues.

The chain joins TRBV6-5 to TRBJ1-3; D is uncertain. CDR3 size: 15 residues. V was shortened by 0 bases and J by 2 bases, with 8 bases between the two germline ends. The germline V gene has CDR1 MNHEY and CDR2 SVGAGI. The CDR3 loop is CASSYSGRPGNTIYF. CDR3 DNA sequence: TGTGCCAGCAGTTACTCCGGGAGACCTGGAAACACCATATATTTT.

The V gene is TRBV5-1, the J gene TRBJ1-2; 11 nucleotides match TRBD1. This CDR3 has 15 amino acids. The V gene's germline CDR1 is SGHRS and CDR2 YFSETQ. After removal of 0 bases from V and 7 bases from J, the junction contained 5 bases not matched to a gene. This CDR3 reads CASSLDGQGARGYTF. In nucleotides, the CDR3 is TGCGCCAGCAGCTTGGACGGACAGGGGGCGCGTGGCTACACCTTC.

This sequence joins TRBV5-8 and TRBJ1-2; 7 bases align to TRBD1. The V and J ends lost 0 bases and 4 bases, in that order; junction bases with no gene match: 6. Germline V gene data show CDR1 as SGHTS and CDR2 as YDEGEE. This CDR3 has 15 residues. CDR3 DNA sequence: TGTGCCAGCAGCTTGGTGAGACAGGGCCTCTATGGCTACACCTTC. It specifies CASSLVRQGLYGYTF.